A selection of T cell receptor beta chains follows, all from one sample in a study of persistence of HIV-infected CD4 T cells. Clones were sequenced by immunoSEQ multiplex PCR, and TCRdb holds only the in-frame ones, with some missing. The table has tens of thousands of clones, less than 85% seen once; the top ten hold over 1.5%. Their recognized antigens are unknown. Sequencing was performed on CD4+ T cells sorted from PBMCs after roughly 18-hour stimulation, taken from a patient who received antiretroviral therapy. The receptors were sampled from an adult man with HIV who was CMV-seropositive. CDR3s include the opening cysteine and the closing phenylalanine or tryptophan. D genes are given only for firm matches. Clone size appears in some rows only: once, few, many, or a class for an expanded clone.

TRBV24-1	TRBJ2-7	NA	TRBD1	TGTGCCACCAGTGATGCGGCGGGACAGGGAGGCTCCTACGAGCAGTACTTC	CATSDAAGQGGSYEQYF
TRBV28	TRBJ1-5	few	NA	TGTGCCAGCTCCACAGAGGGGGGTGGCAATCAGCCCCAGCATTTT	CASSTEGGGNQPQHF
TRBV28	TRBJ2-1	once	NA	TGTGCCAGCAGTTTAGGCCAGGTGCCCAACAATGAGCAGTTCTTC	CASSLGQVPNNEQFF
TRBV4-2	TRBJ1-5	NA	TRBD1	TGTGCCAGCAGCCTGTCCGGACAGGGGGCAGGGCAGCCCCAGCATTTT	CASSLSGQGAGQPQHF
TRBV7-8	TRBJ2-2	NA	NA	TGTGCCAGCAGCTTAGTGGGCACCTACACCGGGGAGCTGTTTTTT	CASSLVGTYTGELFF
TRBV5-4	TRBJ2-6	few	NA	TGTGCCAGCACCTCTAGCAGGACCTCTGGGGCCAACGTCCTGACTTTC	CASTSSRTSGANVLTF
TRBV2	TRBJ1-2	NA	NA	TGTGCCAGCAGTGTAAAGGGCCTTAACTATGGCTACACCTTC	CASSVKGLNYGYTF
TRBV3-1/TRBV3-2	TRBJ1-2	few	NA	TGTGCCAGCAGCCAGGGCTATGGCTACACCTTC	CASSQGYGYTF
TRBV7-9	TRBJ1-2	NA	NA	TGTGCCAGCAGCCCCCTTCGTGGACTTACCAATGGAGTCTATGGCTACACCTTC	CASSPLRGLTNGVYGYTF
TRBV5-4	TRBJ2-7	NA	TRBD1	TGTGCCAGCAGCTTGCAGGGGGCGAACTACGAGCAGTACTTC	CASSLQGANYEQYF
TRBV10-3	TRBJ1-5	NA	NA	TGTGCACACCTTTATGAGGGCAACAATCAGCCCCAGCATTTT	CAHLYEGNNQPQHF
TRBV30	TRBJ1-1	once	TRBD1	TGTGCCTGGAAAGAGGAACCCGGACAGGGGACTGAAGCTTTCTTT	CAWKEEPGQGTEAFF
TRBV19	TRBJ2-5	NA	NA	TGTGCCAGTAGTCCCCAGACAGGCCAAGAGACCCAGTACTTC	CASSPQTGQETQYF
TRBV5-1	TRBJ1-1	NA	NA	TGCGCCAGCAGCGTCGAGAACACTGAAGCTTTCTTT	CASSVENTEAFF
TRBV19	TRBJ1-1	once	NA	TGTGCCAGTAGTGTCCTGAACACTGAAGCTTTCTTT	CASSVLNTEAFF
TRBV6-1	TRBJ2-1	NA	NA	TGTGCCAGCAGTGAAGAGCGGACCTACAATGAGCAGTTCTTC	CASSEERTYNEQFF
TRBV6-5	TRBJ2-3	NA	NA	TGTGCCAGCAGTTATAACTCGGATACGCAGTATTTT	CASSYNSDTQYF
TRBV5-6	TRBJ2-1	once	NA	TGTGCCAGCTTCAGATACCCCTTATACAATGAGCAGTTCTTC	CASFRYPLYNEQFF
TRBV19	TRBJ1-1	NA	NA	TGTGCCAGTAGTCTTACAGGAGGATTTAGCACTGAAGCTTTCTTT	CASSLTGGFSTEAFF
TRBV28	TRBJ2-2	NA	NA	TGTGCCAGCAGTACATCAGCTGCGCAGAACACCGGGGAGCTGTTTTTT	CASSTSAAQNTGELFF
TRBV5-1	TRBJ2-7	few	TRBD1	TGCGCCAGCAGCAACGGACAGGCCTACGAGCAGTACTTC	CASSNGQAYEQYF
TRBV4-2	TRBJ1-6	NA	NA	TGTGCCAGCAGCCGGGGAAGGGGTCCTAATTCACCCCTCCACTTT	CASSRGRGPNSPLHF
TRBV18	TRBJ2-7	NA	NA	TGTGCCAGCTCACCTATTGGGTTCTACGAGCAGTACTTC	CASSPIGFYEQYF
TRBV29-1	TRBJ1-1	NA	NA	TGCAGCGTTGAAGAGGGCCTAGGCGCTTTCTTT	CSVEEGLGAFF
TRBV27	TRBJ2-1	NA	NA	TGTGCCAGCAGTCAGCGCAATGAGCAGTTCTTC	CASSQRNEQFF
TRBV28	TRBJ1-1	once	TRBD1	TGTGCCAGCATCGGTGGGACAGGGGTGAACACTGAAGCTTTCTTT	CASIGGTGVNTEAFF
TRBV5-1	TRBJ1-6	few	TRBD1	TGCGCCAGCAGCCAACCGGGACAGGGGGCAGGTTCACCCCTCCACTTT	CASSQPGQGAGSPLHF
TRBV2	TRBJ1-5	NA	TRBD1	TGTGCCAGCAGCCGGGACAGGGTAGGCAATCAGCCCCAGCATTTT	CASSRDRVGNQPQHF
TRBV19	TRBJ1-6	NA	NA	TGTGCCAGTAGTCAGGGGTCTTATAATTCACCCCTCCACTTT	CASSQGSYNSPLHF